The present T cell receptor beta chain was sequenced within a study of memory CD4+ T cells and cytomegalovirus serostatus. Study as a whole: This sample comes from healthy Belgian adults, 8 to 10 CMV seropositive, under 25 seronegative.

Study conclusions and caveats: Of under 200 reported CMV TCRbeta sequences, under 70 were found in memory CD4+ repertoires.

Single viable CD3+CD4+CD8-CD45RO+ cells were sorted as the memory CD4+ T cells. Donors' CMV status reflects serum IgG against pp150, pp28, p38, p52. In the original workflow: After removing out-of-frame reads, around 2,000,000 distinct TCRbeta sequences remained. The assay was immunoSEQ multiplex PCR, and TCRdb's table has in-frame clones only and misses some. That table supplies the V and J calls and clone size; D and trimming were determined from the DNA. The sample lists tens of thousands of clones; about 73% were seen once. This CDR3 has 15 amino acids. The germline V gene encodes CDR1 SGHRS and CDR2 YFSETQ. The ends were cut back, 3 bases at V and 2 bases at J, with 14 bases in the middle. To note about this clone: Its antigen is undetermined.

The TCR sequence derives from an adult in good health and CMV-seropositive. The sample taken for sequencing was memory CD4+ T cells from blood. The gene calls are TRBV5-1 and TRBJ1-1; the D gene is possibly TRBD1 (6 bases). The CDR3 spells CASSSYDRTNTEAFF. As DNA, the CDR3 is TGCGCCAGCAGCTCCTACGACAGGACCAACACTGAAGCTTTCTTT. The variable domain in full, with the rest retrieved from reference TRBV5-1 and TRBJ1-1, is KAGVTQTPRYLIKTRGQQVTLSCSPISGHRSVSWYQQTPGQGLQFLFEYFSETQRNKGNFPGRFSGRQFSNSRSEMNVSTLELGDSALYLCASSSYDRTNTEAFFGQGTRLTVV.